This T cell receptor (beta chain) is drawn from a study of STAT5B mutations in CD4+ large granular lymphocyte leukemia. Assay used: immunoSEQ multiplex PCR; TCRdb lists only in-frame clones, some missing. This table has about 38,000 clones, about 81% appearing once. The CDR3 totals 14 residues. V was pared by 1 base and J by 4 bases, with 10 bases between. Germline loops: CDR1 MGHDK, CDR2 SYGVNS. The gene calls are TRBV25-1 and TRBJ1-2, with no clear D. This receptor was obtained from a human donor in good health. Source material: CD4+ T cells from blood buffy coats. This CDR3 reads CASSESGTGYGYTF. In nucleotides, the CDR3 is TGTGCCAGCAGTGAATCGGGCACTGGCTATGGCTACACCTTC.